This TCR beta chain was obtained from a study of T cell changes during pregnancy in multiple sclerosis (dated by TCRdb to about 2019). The study in broad terms: In women with multiple sclerosis, the researchers looked at how the T cell repertoire shifted as pregnancy progressed.

V and J are truncated by 6 bases and 8 bases respectively, leaving an intervening sequence of 23 bases. From a lookup of the germline V gene, CDR1 and CDR2 are SQVTM and ANQGSEA. Including cysteine and phenylalanine, the CDR3 has 15 amino acids. Only the CDR3 DNA stays, 45 bases, in frame from base 1. The library was obtained by the immunoSEQ multiplex PCR assay. This immuneACCESS table, as held by TCRdb, lists in-frame sequences with V and J called but not all clones. Of the missing ones, under half trace to an unresolved V gene in checked studies; the others have no known cause. This sample is represented by 85,000 to 110,000 clones; roughly 92% of them were singletons. The ten largest make up 0.75% to 0.95% of the sample. In the case of this clone: This receptor's antigen is unknown. The record has no base qualities; no much larger clone is one base away.

The sequences come from peripheral blood, collected after pregnancy. This sequence was found in a female donor with multiple sclerosis, enrolled in a pregnancy study. The chain was built from TRBV29-1 and TRBJ2-1, and perhaps TRBD1 as D gene, on 6 matching bases. In nucleotides, the sequence is TGCAGCGTCCAAAATCTCAACAGGGAAGGGTATGAGCAGTTCTTC. Its amino acids are CSVQNLNREGYEQFF.